These 14 T cell receptor beta chains were all obtained from the same sample, sequenced in a study of T cell responses to AZD1222 COVID-19 vaccine (dated by TCRdb to 2020 to 2022). The sample's time point label, in plain terms: baseline before first vaccination. Libraries were made using the immunoSEQ multiplex PCR assay. Here the immuneACCESS table is served through TCRdb, limited to in-frame sequences with V and J called. Missing clones are a known gap in these copies; in checked studies unresolved V genes cover under half, and the rest lacks a known reason. This sample comprises roughly 150,000 clones, over 90% of them detected only once. The ten largest clones add up to about 2.5% of the sample. This material consisted of peripheral blood, taken on day 0 of AZD1222 vaccination. These receptor sequences come from an adult in good health.

V and J are TRBV7-7 and TRBJ2-1, with TRBD1 matching 8 bases. Losses at the gene ends were 2 bases for V and 4 bases for J; bases not matched to a gene: 7. The CDR3 covers 16 residues. Germline CDR1 is SSHAT and CDR2 is FNYEAQ (reference sequence). The CDR3: CASSLTSGGFYNEQFF. The CDR3 DNA follows: TGTGCCAGCAGCTTAACTTCAGGGGGCTTTTACAATGAGCAGTTCTTC.

This chain's CDR3 is CASSLGLFTQYF. The DNA of the CDR3 is TGTGCCAGCAGCCTCGGACTGTTTACGCAGTATTTT. This chain uses TRBV7-9 with TRBJ2-3; TRBD2 is a possible D gene (5 bases). Germline V gene lookup returns CDR1 SEHNR and CDR2 FQNEAQ (reference sequence). V lost 5 bases to trimming and J lost 8 bases, with 11 bases between them. This CDR3 contains 12 residues.

The V gene is TRBV5-1, the J gene TRBJ2-6; D possibly uses TRBD1 or TRBD2 (5 bases each). Germline CDR1 SGHRS, CDR2 YFSETQ. V lost 5 bases, J lost 11 bases, and 11 bases lay in between. The CDR3 covers 12 residues. Here the CDR3 reads CASSEGSDVLTF. The CDR3 DNA sequence: TGCGCCAGCAGTGAGGGGTCGGACGTCCTGACTTTC.

The chain employs TRBV4-1 and TRBJ2-3; 9 bases align to TRBD1. The germline gives CDR1 MGHRA, CDR2 YSYEKL. V shed 2 bases and J 1 base; nucleotides not matched to a gene: 4. The CDR3 totals 16 residues. CDR3 amino acids: CASSQHRGPRTDTQYF. DNA of the CDR3: TGCGCCAGCAGCCAACACAGGGGGCCGCGCACAGATACGCAGTATTTT.

J is TRBJ1-1 and V is TRBV18, with 7 positions matching TRBD1. Trimming removed 2 bases from V and 6 bases from J; junction bases left unmatched: 6. The CDR3 runs 14 residues. CDR1 KGHSH and CDR2 LQKENI come from the germline V gene. CDR3 DNA: TGTGCCAGCTCACCAAATCGGGACAGCCCTGAAGCTTTCTTT. Its protein product is CASSPNRDSPEAFF.

This chain joins TRBV9 and TRBJ1-1; D is unresolved. The germline V gene encodes CDR1 SGDLS and CDR2 YYNGEE. Trimming shortened V by 0 bases and J by 3 bases, and 15 bases separated the two germline ends. The CDR3 has 16 residues. The CDR3 nucleotides read TGTGCCAGCAGCGTAGCTGGAAATCAAAGGGACACTGAAGCTTTCTTT. It encodes CASSVAGNQRDTEAFF. Full variable domain (rest looked up from reference TRBV9 and TRBJ1-1): DSGVTQTPKHLITATGQRVTLRCSPRSGDLSVYWYQQSLDQGLQFLIQYYNGEERAKGNILERFSAQQFPDLHSELNLSSLELGDSALYFCASSVAGNQRDTEAFFGQGTRLTVV.

The J gene is TRBJ1-5, the V gene TRBV13; D perhaps matches TRBD1 (6 bases). The V and J ends lost 0 bases and 11 bases respectively, with 11 bases between them. The CDR3 consists of 13 residues. Germline lookup yields CDR1 PRHDT and CDR2 FYEKMQ (reference sequence). CDR3 nucleotide sequence: TGTGCCAGCAGCTTAGGAGGGACATCGGCCCAGCATTTT. Translation: CASSLGGTSAQHF. Drawing the rest from reference TRBV13 and TRBJ1-5, the complete variable domain is AAGVIQSPRHLIKEKRETATLKCYPIPRHDTVYWYQQGPGQDPQFLISFYEKMQSDKGSIPDRFSAQQFSDYHSELNMSSLELGDSALYFCASSLGGTSAQHFGDGTRLSIL.

This rearrangement joins TRBV28 to TRBJ1-2, with TRBD1 as a possible D gene (5 bases). CDR3 length: 14 amino acids. The germline CDR1 and CDR2 sequences are MDHEN and SYDVKM. V was cut by 3 bases and J by 8 bases, with 16 bases left in between. In DNA form, the CDR3 reads TGTGCCAGCAGTTTCGAAGGGGCTGGTGTCGGCTACACCTTC. It encodes CASSFEGAGVGYTF.

The genes are TRBV5-1 and TRBJ2-7; D is perhaps TRBD1 (6 bases). CDR1 and CDR2 from the germline V gene are SGHRS and YFSETQ. The CDR3 runs 14 residues. The V gene lost 0 bases and the J gene lost 3 bases, with 10 bases spanning the gap. As DNA, the CDR3 is TGCGCCAGCAGCTTGGGGGGGACAAACTACGAGCAGTACTTC. Protein product: CASSLGGTNYEQYF.

The rearrangement uses TRBV6-5 and TRBJ1-2; unclear D gene. The CDR3 is made up of 12 amino acids. CDR1 and CDR2 from the germline V gene are MNHEY and SVGAGI. V lost 5 bases and J lost 4, with 8 bases in between. The CDR3 here is CASSPDFYGYTF. The CDR3 coding sequence is TGTGCCAGCAGTCCTGACTTCTATGGCTACACCTTC.

This sequence joins TRBV6-5 and TRBJ2-2; D may match TRBD1 or TRBD2 (5 bases each). Germline CDR1 MNHEY, CDR2 SVGAGI. The CDR3 is made up of 16 amino acids. V was pared by 2 bases and J by 2 bases, with 12 bases between. The CDR3 coding sequence is TGTGCCAGCAGTTACGGGACCCGTTATAACACCGGGGAGCTGTTTTTT. It specifies CASSYGTRYNTGELFF.

This rearrangement joins TRBV7-2 to TRBJ2-3, with TRBD2 matching 9 bases. The V gene's germline CDR1 is SGHTA and CDR2 FQGNSA. The CDR3 extends over 15 amino acids. The V and J ends lost 2 bases and 6 bases, in that order; junction bases with no gene match: 6. The CDR3 region has the DNA TGTGCCAGCAGCTTAACTAGCGGGCTTACGGATACGCAGTATTTT. It encodes CASSLTSGLTDTQYF.

This chain links TRBV6-2 or TRBV6-3 with TRBJ2-1; 11 positions match TRBD2. Trimming took 5 bases from V and 7 from J; bases not matched to a gene: 13. CDR1 MNHEY and CDR2 SVGEGT come from the germline V gene. There are 17 residues in the CDR3. In DNA form, the CDR3 reads TGTGCCAGCAGTCGTACCTATAGCGGGGGGGCCGGGAATGAGCAGTTCTTC. Translating it yields CASSRTYSGGAGNEQFF.

The V call is TRBV4-2, the J call TRBJ2-5; TRBD2 aligns across 9 bases. The CDR3 has 18 residues. Germline V CDR1 and CDR2: LGHNA, YNFKEQ. J gave up 2 bases and V 2 bases, and 12 bases lay outside the gene matches. CDR3 in amino acids: CASSQSGGPSGNQETQYF. In DNA, the CDR3 is TGTGCCAGCAGCCAATCCGGCGGGCCTAGCGGGAATCAAGAGACCCAGTACTTC.